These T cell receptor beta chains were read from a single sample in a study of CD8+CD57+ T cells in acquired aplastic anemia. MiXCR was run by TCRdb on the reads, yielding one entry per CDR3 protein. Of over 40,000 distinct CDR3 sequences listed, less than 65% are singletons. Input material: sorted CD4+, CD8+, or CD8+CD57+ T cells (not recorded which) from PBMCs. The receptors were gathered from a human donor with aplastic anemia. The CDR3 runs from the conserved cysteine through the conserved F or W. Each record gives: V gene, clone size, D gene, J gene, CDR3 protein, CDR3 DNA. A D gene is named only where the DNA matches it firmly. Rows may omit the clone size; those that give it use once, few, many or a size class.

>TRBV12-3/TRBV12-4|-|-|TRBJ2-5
CASSSYGAPAQETQYF
TGTGCCAGCAGTAGTTATGGGGCACCAGCCCAAGAGACCCAGTACTTC
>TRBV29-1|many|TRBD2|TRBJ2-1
CSVEASGGRHNEQFF
TGCAGCGTTGAGGCTAGCGGGGGGCGACACAATGAGCAGTTCTTC
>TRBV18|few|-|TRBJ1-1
CASSPPGGWTEAFF
TGTGCCAGCTCACCACCGGGGGGGTGGACTGAAGCTTTCTTT
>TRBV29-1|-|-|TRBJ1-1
CSVEGLAGDTEAFF
TGCAGCGTTGAGGGACTAGCGGGGGACACTGAAGCCTTCTTT
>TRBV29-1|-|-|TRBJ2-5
CSVVGQALGQTQYF
TGCAGCGTTGTCGGGCAGGCCCTGGGGCAGACCCAGTACTTC
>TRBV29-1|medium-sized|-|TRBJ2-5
CSVVGADQETQYF
TGCAGCGTTGTGGGGGCGGACCAAGAGACCCAGTACTTC
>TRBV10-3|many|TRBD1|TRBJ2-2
CAIFTLDRGRSGELFF
TGTGCCATCTTCACCCTCGACAGGGGGCGGTCCGGGGAGCTGTTTTTT
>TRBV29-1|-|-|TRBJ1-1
CSATVGGDTEAFF
TGCAGCGCCACAGTGGGGGGGGACACTGAAGCTTTCTTT
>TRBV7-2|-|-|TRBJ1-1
CASSLVEGGTEAFF
TGTGCCAGCAGCTTAGTGGAGGGGGGCACTGAAGCTTTCTTT
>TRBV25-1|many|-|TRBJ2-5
CASSEPPDGSEETQYF
TGTGCCAGCAGTGAACCCCCTGATGGGAGTGAAGAGACCCAGTACTTC
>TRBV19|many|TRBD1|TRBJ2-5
CASSKTGDQETQYF
TGTGCCAGTAGTAAGACAGGGGACCAAGAGACCCAGTACTTC
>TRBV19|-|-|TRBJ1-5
CASSIGENQPQHF
TGTGCCAGTAGTATAGGCGAAAATCAGCCCCAGCATTTT
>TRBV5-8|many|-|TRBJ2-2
CASSFVTGELFF
TGTGCCAGCAGCTTTGTCACCGGGGAGCTGTTTTTT
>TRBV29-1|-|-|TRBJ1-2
CSVEEALRGYTF
TGCAGCGTTGAAGAAGCCCTGCGAGGCTACACCTTC
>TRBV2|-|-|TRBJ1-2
CASNRQSANYGYTF
TGTGCCAGCAATAGACAGTCTGCTAACTATGGCTACACCTTC
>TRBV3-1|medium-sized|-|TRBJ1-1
CASSQDVGDTEAFF
TGTGCCAGCAGCCAAGATGTGGGTGACACTGAAGCTTTCTTT
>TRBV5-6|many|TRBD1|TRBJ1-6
CASSHGTGENSPLHF
TGTGCCAGCAGCCACGGGACAGGGGAAAATTCACCCCTCCACTTT
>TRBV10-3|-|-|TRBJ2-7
CAISEKAGLTYEQYF
TGTGCCATCAGTGAGAAGGCAGGGTTAACCTACGAGCAGTACTTC
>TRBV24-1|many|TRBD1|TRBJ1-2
CATQDRNYGYTF
TGTGCCACCCAGGACAGGAACTATGGCTACACCTTC
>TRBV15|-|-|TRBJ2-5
CAPSRVRRMETQYF
TGTGCCCCCAGCAGAGTTAGAAGAATGGAGACCCAGTACTTC
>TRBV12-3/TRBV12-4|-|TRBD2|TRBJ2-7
CASSLGLADSYEQYF
TGTGCCAGCAGTCTAGGACTAGCGGACTCCTACGAGCAGTACTTC
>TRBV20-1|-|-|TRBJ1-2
CSARGRANYGYTF
TGCAGTGCTAGAGGACGCGCCAACTATGGCTACACCTTC
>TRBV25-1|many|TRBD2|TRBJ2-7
CASSEMGERGVSYEQYF
TGTGCCAGCAGTGAAATGGGGGAGCGGGGGGTTTCCTACGAGCAGTACTTC
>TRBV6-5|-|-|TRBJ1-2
CASSYSVDSIYGYTF
TGTGCCAGCAGTTACTCGGTGGACAGCATCTATGGCTACACCTTC
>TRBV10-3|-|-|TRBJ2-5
CASSLGSKETQYF
TGTGCCAGCAGTCTCGGGTCGAAAGAGACCCAGTACTTC
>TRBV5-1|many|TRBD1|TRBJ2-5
CASSLGDRTLETQYF
TGCGCCAGCAGCTTGGGGGACAGAACTCTAGAGACCCAGTACTTC
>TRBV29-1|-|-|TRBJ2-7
CSVEGVARPYEQYF
TGCAGCGTTGAAGGTGTAGCCAGGCCCTACGAGCAGTACTTC
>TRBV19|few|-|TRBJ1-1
CASSPMGPPMNTEAFF
TGTGCCAGTAGTCCAATGGGACCGCCTATGAACACTGAAGCTTTCTTT
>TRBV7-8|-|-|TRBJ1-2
CASSLEVYGYTF
TGTGCCAGCAGCTTAGAGGTCTATGGCTACACCTTC
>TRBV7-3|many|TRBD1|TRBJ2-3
CASSSRTGTGFTDTQYF
TGTGCCAGCAGCTCGAGGACCGGGACAGGGTTCACAGATACGCAGTATTTT
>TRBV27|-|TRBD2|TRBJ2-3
CASSLRSSGGPTDTQYF
TGTGCCAGCAGTTTACGTTCCAGCGGGGGTCCCACAGATACGCAGTATTTT
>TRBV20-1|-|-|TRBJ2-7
CSARVYQTYEQYF
TGCAGTGCTAGAGTGTATCAAACCTACGAGCAGTACTTC
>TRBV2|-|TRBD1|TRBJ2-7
CASSEGTGAYEQYF
TGTGCCAGCAGTGAAGGGACAGGGGCCTACGAGCAGTACTTC
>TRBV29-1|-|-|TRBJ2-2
CSVERTGGTGELFF
TGCAGCGTTGAGCGGACGGGTGGGACCGGGGAGCTGTTTTTT
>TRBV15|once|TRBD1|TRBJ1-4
CATSRGQGKEKLFF
TGTGCCACCAGCCGGGGACAGGGAAAGGAAAAACTGTTTTTT
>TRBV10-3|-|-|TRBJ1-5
CAISFDRFDQPQHF
TGTGCCATCAGTTTCGACAGATTCGATCAGCCCCAGCATTTT
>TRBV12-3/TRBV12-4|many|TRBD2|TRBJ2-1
CASSLVGLAGGDNEQFF
TGTGCCAGCAGTTTAGTAGGGCTAGCGGGGGGGGACAATGAGCAGTTCTTC
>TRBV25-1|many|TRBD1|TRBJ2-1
CASSDWTGGGSYNEQFF
TGTGCCAGCAGTGACTGGACAGGGGGGGGTTCCTACAATGAGCAGTTCTTC
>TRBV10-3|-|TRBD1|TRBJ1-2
CATGQAPNYGYTF
TGTGCCACTGGACAGGCCCCTAACTATGGCTACACCTTC
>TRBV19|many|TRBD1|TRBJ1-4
CASSRQGGGDEKLFF
TGTGCCAGTAGTCGACAGGGCGGAGGGGATGAAAAACTGTTTTTT
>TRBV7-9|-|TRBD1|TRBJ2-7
CASSSAPGQFDEQYF
TGTGCCAGCAGCTCCGCACCGGGACAGTTCGACGAGCAGTACTTC
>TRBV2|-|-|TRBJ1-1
CASSPGHWNTEAFF
TGTGCCAGCAGTCCGGGACACTGGAACACTGAAGCTTTCTTT
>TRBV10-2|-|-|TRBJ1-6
CASMTGQYSPLHF
TGCGCCAGCATGACAGGACAGTATTCACCCCTCCACTTT
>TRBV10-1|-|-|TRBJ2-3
CASSASLSLADTQYF
TGCGCCAGCAGTGCCTCACTCAGTCTCGCAGATACGCAGTATTTT
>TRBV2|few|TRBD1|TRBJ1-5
CASREGQANQPQHF
TGTGCCAGCAGGGAAGGACAGGCTAATCAGCCCCAGCATTTT
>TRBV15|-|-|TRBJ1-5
CATCRDSNQPQHF
TGTGCCACCTGCAGGGACAGCAATCAGCCCCAGCATTTT
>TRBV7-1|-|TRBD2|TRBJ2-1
CASSSELGLAGAGGEQFF
TGTGCCAGCAGCTCCGAGTTGGGACTAGCGGGGGCTGGGGGTGAGCAGTTCTTC
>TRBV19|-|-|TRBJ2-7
CASSVQGSQYEQYF
TGTGCCAGTAGTGTCCAGGGGAGTCAGTACGAGCAGTACTTC
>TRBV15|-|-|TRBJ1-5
CATSRESAYSNQPQHF
TGTGCCACCAGCAGAGAGTCAGCCTATAGCAATCAGCCCCAGCATTTT
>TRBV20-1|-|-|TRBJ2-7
CSARGLEATYEQYF
TGCAGTGCTAGAGGACTAGAAGCTACCTACGAGCAGTACTTC
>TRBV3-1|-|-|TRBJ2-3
CASSQEGGPSPETDTQYF
TGTGCCAGCAGCCAAGAGGGGGGTCCCAGCCCCGAGACAGATACGCAGTATTTT
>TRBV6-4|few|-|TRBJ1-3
CASSASWETSGNTIYF
TGTGCCAGCAGTGCCTCCTGGGAGACCTCTGGAAACACCATATATTTT
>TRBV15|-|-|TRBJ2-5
CATSREGGPGETQYF
TGTGCCACCAGCAGAGAGGGGGGGCCGGGAGAGACCCAGTACTTC
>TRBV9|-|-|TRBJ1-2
CASSPDSLYGYTF
TGTGCCAGTAGTCCCGACAGCCTCTATGGCTACACCTTC
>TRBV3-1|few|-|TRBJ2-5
CASSLETQYF
TGTGCCAGCAGTTTGGAGACCCAGTACTTC
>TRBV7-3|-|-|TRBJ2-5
CASSLQTQYF
TGTGCCAGCAGCTTGCAGACCCAGTACTTC
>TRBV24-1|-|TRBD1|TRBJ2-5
CATSDRGQGRETQYF
TGTGCCACCAGTGACCGGGGACAGGGGCGAGAGACCCAGTACTTC
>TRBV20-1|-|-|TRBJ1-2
CSARVQEAYGYTF
TGCAGTGCTAGAGTACAGGAGGCCTATGGCTACACCTTC
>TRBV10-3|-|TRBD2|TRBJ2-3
CAISEGASGITTDTQYF
TGTGCCATCAGTGAGGGGGCTAGCGGGATTACCACAGATACGCAGTATTTT
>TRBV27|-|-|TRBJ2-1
CASWDLYNEQFF
TGTGCCAGCTGGGACCTCTACAATGAGCAGTTCTTC